This TCR beta chain was retrieved from a study of T-cell memory formation after mild COVID-19. Study overall: Largely, the TCR clusters proved donor specific.

Concerning this clonotype: Its antigen is as yet unknown.

TCRdb called the 5' RACE reads again in MiXCR, with one record for every CDR3 protein. The sample lists more than 400,000 distinct CDR3 sequences; roughly 18% were seen once. Points from the study as a whole: The second-wave clones peaking on day 37 were not confirmed as SARS-CoV-2-specific.

Looked up from germline, CDR1 is SQVTM and CDR2 is ANQGSEA. Trimming removed 6 bases from V and 0 bases from J, with 14 bases in between. CDR3 size: 14 residues. The sample was PBMCs or a T cell subset sorted from them (not recorded which). V and J are TRBV29-1 and TRBJ1-2; the D is unclear. This clonotype was obtained from an adult woman who had mild COVID-19 (a few samples of this study predate the infection). Cell type and time point are not known. This chain's CDR3 is CSVAGSWANYGYTF. CDR3 sequence (DNA): TGCAGCGTAGCAGGATCGTGGGCTAACTATGGCTACACCTTC.